These T cell receptor beta chains were read from a single sample in a study of T cell repertoires in cytomegalovirus infection. TCRdb re-called the reads through MiXCR, storing one row per CDR3 protein. The sample shows tens of thousands of distinct CDR3 sequences, about 24% of them seen only once. No cognate antigen is known for these TCRs. This specimen was CD8+ T cells from cultured PBMCs, taken from culture after CMV antigen stimulation. The source is a human donor in good health (CMV status not recorded). Some clones in this sample may be carry-over from other donors' samples. Each CDR3 is given with its conserved first and last residue. The D gene is left open where the match is weak. Not all rows give a size; the values are once, few, many and, for expanded clones, a class.

CASSGDRRSNTEAFF TGTGCCAGCAGCGGGGACAGAAGGTCGAACACTGAAGCTTTCTTT TRBD1 - TRBJ1-1 15 TRBV7-9
CATSRQKAGGGNEQFF TGTGCCACCAGCAGACAGAAGGCGGGGGGGGGCAATGAGCAGTTCTTC TRBD2 few TRBJ2-1 16 TRBV15
CALGRYTDTQYF TGTGCCCTTGGACGGTACACAGATACGCAGTATTTT - - TRBJ2-3 12 TRBV30
CASSPTGLYGYTF TGCGCCAGCAGTCCTACAGGGCTATATGGCTACACCTTC - once TRBJ1-2 13 TRBV10-2
CASNDRGRGETQYF TGTGCCAGCAACGACAGGGGGCGCGGTGAGACCCAGTACTTC TRBD1 few TRBJ2-5 14 TRBV12-3/TRBV12-4
CSAGGSLPLYSYEQYF TGCAGTGCTGGCGGGTCCCTCCCGCTTTACTCCTACGAGCAGTACTTC - few TRBJ2-7 16 TRBV20-1
CASSQVRGTGGRNEQFF TGTGCCAGCAGCCAAGTAAGAGGGACAGGGGGTCGGAATGAGCAGTTCTTC TRBD1 - TRBJ2-1 17 TRBV3-1
CASSLTSGFYGYTF TGTGCCAGCAGTTTAACATCAGGATTCTATGGCTACACCTTC - few TRBJ1-2 14 TRBV27
CASSGGNQPQHF TGTGCCAGCAGTGGAGGAAATCAGCCCCAGCATTTT - - TRBJ1-5 12 TRBV28
CASSEKGGDTSNEQYF TGTGCCAGCAGTGAAAAGGGCGGGGACACATCTAACGAGCAGTACTTC - few TRBJ2-7 16 TRBV6-1
CASSLVGSDSGRTEAFF TGTGCCAGCAGCTTAGTCGGGTCGGACAGTGGAAGAACTGAAGCTTTCTTT - many TRBJ1-1 17 TRBV7-9
CASSLDGGAGATQKTQYF TGTGCCAGCAGCTTAGATGGGGGGGCAGGGGCTACCCAAAAGACCCAGTACTTC - many TRBJ2-5 18 TRBV7-8
CASSLAEWTEAFF TGTGCCAGCAGCTTAGCGGAGTGGACTGAAGCTTTCTTT - - TRBJ1-1 13 TRBV5-6
CTSSFGGSHFSGANVLTF TGTACCAGCAGTTTTGGCGGTTCTCATTTCAGCGGGGCCAACGTCCTGACTTTC - - TRBJ2-6 18 TRBV28
CASSYSRTMTSSGNTIYF TGTGCCAGCAGTTACTCGAGGACAATGACAAGCTCTGGAAACACCATATATTTT - - TRBJ1-3 18 TRBV6-2/TRBV6-3
CASSQLAETYNEQFF TGTGCCAGCAGCCAACTAGCGGAGACCTACAATGAGCAGTTCTTC TRBD2 - TRBJ2-1 15 TRBV7-9
CASSELAGSTDTQYF TGTGCCAGCAGTGAACTAGCGGGGAGCACAGATACGCAGTATTTT TRBD2 many TRBJ2-3 15 TRBV27
CASSLGSRGETQYF TGTGCCAGCAGTTTAGGGAGCCGGGGGGAGACCCAGTACTTC - once TRBJ2-5 14 TRBV12-3/TRBV12-4
CASSSPLAGITDTQYF TGTGCCAGCAGTTCGCCACTAGCGGGAATCACAGATACGCAGTATTTT TRBD2 many TRBJ2-3 16 TRBV12-3/TRBV12-4
CASSIDLTSGSSYEQYF TGTGCCAGTAGTATAGATCTCACTAGCGGGAGCTCCTACGAGCAGTACTTC TRBD2 few TRBJ2-7 17 TRBV19